These 25 T cell receptor beta chains were all obtained from the same sample, sequenced in a study of cytomegalovirus exposure and HLA in healthy donors. The study ran its PCR with 60 Vbeta and 13 Jbeta primers. The repertoire was sequenced with immunoSEQ multiplex PCR; TCRdb's copy has only in-frame clones and lacks some. The sample lists 200,000 or so clones; roughly four fifths were seen once. Sequenced input: PBMCs. Receptors were obtained from a girl aged 5-17 years in good health and CMV-seronegative.

V and J are TRBV7-2 and TRBJ2-1; TRBD2 aligns across 8 bases. Germline CDR1 is SGHTA and CDR2 is FQGNSA. This CDR3 is 17 amino acids long. Trimming cost V 1 base and J 6 bases; bases outside gene matches: 11. The CDR3 here is CASSLVTRAGAFNEQFF. The DNA for the CDR3 is TGTGCCAGCAGCTTAGTGACACGAGCGGGGGCCTTCAATGAGCAGTTCTTC.

The V call is TRBV5-4, the J call TRBJ2-7; 10 nucleotides agree with TRBD2. The CDR3 runs 16 residues. With 4 bases clipped from V and 1 base from J, the junction kept 8 bases outside the gene matches. Germline assignment: CDR1 SGHNT and CDR2 YYREEE (reference sequence). This CDR3 reads CASSDGAGGVSYEQYF. The CDR3 region has the DNA TGTGCCAGCAGCGATGGAGCGGGAGGGGTTTCCTACGAGCAGTACTTC.

The chain recombines TRBV10-3 with TRBJ2-3; TRBD2 matches 8 bases. The trim removed 2 bases at V and 1 base at J, leaving 8 bases unmatched. Germline CDR1 and CDR2: ENHRY and SYGVKD. The CDR3 is 17 amino acids. Here the CDR3 reads CAISEGLVGGGTDTQYF. CDR3 bases: TGTGCCATCAGTGAGGGTTTGGTCGGGGGGGGCACAGATACGCAGTATTTT.

The rearrangement uses TRBV27 and TRBJ1-1, with unresolved D. The CDR3 spans 15 residues. V shed 5 bases and J shed 5 bases, with 18 bases lying between them. Germline CDR1 reads MNHEY; CDR2 reads SMNVEV (reference sequence). CDR3 in DNA: TGTGCCAGCAGTCCACTTGTCTTGTCGGGTACTGAAGCTTTCTTT. Protein sequence: CASSPLVLSGTEAFF.

The DNA of the CDR3 is TGTGCCAGTAGTTCCAGGACTAGCGGGGCCTACAATGAGCAGTTCTTC. Translation gives CASSSRTSGAYNEQFF. The J gene is TRBJ2-1, the V gene TRBV19; 12 bases agree with TRBD2. This CDR3 has 16 amino acids. J gave up 2 bases and V 5 bases, and 4 bases lay outside the gene matches. The germline CDR1 and CDR2 sequences are LNHDA and SQIVND (reference sequence). Filled out from reference TRBV19 and TRBJ2-1, the complete variable domain reads DGGITQSPKYLFRKEGQNVTLSCEQNLNHDAMYWYRQDPGQGLRLIYYSQIVNDFQKGDIAEGYSVSREKKESFPLTVTSAQKNPTAFYLCASSSRTSGAYNEQFFGPGTRLTVL.

This chain connects TRBV25-1 to TRBJ2-3; TRBD2 is a possible D gene (7 bases). The germline V gene has CDR1 MGHDK and CDR2 SYGVNS. The V end was cut by 4 bases, the J end by 2 bases, with 13 bases between. CDR3 length: 15 residues. As DNA, the CDR3 is TGTGCCAGCAGTGCCGTGCGGGGGCCCACAGATACGCAGTATTTT. Its translation: CASSAVRGPTDTQYF.

The chain joins TRBV28 to TRBJ2-5; the D gene is possibly TRBD2 (6 bases). V was pared by 2 bases and J by 11 bases, with 18 bases between. The CDR3 consists of 14 residues. Per germline, CDR1 MDHEN and CDR2 SYDVKM. The CDR3 DNA is TGTGCCAGCAGTTTAATAGCGCCGGCTCGGGAGCAGTACTTC. Translating it yields CASSLIAPAREQYF.

Notes on this clone: One end of the junction is discordant with germline, which a read error may explain. The chain recombines TRBV7-7 with TRBJ1-3, with TRBD1 as a possible D gene (5 bases). Germline V gene sequence: CDR1 SSHAT, CDR2 FNYEAQ (reference sequence). There are 15 residues in the CDR3. The DNA for the CDR3 is TGTGCTAGCAGCTCCGACAGCTCCTCTGGAAACACCATATATTTT. As protein: CASSSDSSSGNTIYF.

The chain carries TRBV28 and TRBJ2-5; D perhaps matches TRBD2 (6 bases). TRBJ2-7 explains the end of the DNA better; the J call may be wrong. This CDR3 has 15 residues. The germline V gene encodes CDR1 MDHEN and CDR2 SYDVKM. CDR3 in amino acids: CASSLSVGGPDEQYF. In nucleotides, the CDR3 is TGTGCCAGCAGTTTAAGTGTGGGAGGCCCCGACGAGCAGTACTTC.

The V gene is TRBV7-2, the J gene TRBJ1-1, with D perhaps matching TRBD1 (5 bases). V dropped 3 bases and J dropped 1 base, with 9 bases sitting between them. Per the germline V gene, CDR1 is SGHTA and CDR2 is FQGNSA. CDR3 size: 14 residues. In DNA, the CDR3 is TGTGCCAGCAGCTTTCGTCAGGGGAACACTGAAGCTTTCTTT. It is translated as CASSFRQGNTEAFF.

V usage is TRBV6-1 and J usage is TRBJ1-1, with unresolved D. Germline V gene sequence: CDR1 MNHNS, CDR2 SASEGT. This CDR3 region has 12 residues. The germline V and J ends were trimmed by 2 bases and 2 bases, with 3 bases remaining between them. As DNA, the CDR3 is TGTGCCAGCAGTGAAACTAACACTGAAGCTTTCTTT. Translation: CASSETNTEAFF.

The V call is TRBV30, the J call TRBJ2-5; D possibly corresponds to TRBD2 (7 bases). V was pared by 1 base and J by 2 bases, with 11 bases between. Germline CDR1 and CDR2: GTSNPN and SVGIG (reference sequence). This CDR3 has 14 residues. The chain's CDR3 is CAWSGTRGQETQYF. The CDR3 nucleotides read TGTGCCTGGAGTGGGACTAGGGGGCAAGAGACCCAGTACTTC.

CDR3 protein: CASRHRALINEAFF. CDR3 nucleotide sequence: TGTGCCAGCAGGCACAGGGCACTCATAAATGAAGCTTTCTTT. This sequence joins TRBV2 and TRBJ1-1; the D gene is possibly TRBD1 (6 bases). Germline CDR1 and CDR2: SNHLY and FYNNEI. V was clipped by 6 bases and J by 7 bases, with 18 bases between them. CDR3 length: 14 residues.

The J gene is TRBJ1-2, the V gene TRBV30, with 9 bases aligning to TRBD1. This CDR3 is 14 amino acids long. Trimming took 4 bases from V and 6 from J; bases not matched to a gene: 9. The germline gives CDR1 GTSNPN, CDR2 SVGIG (reference sequence). This CDR3 reads CAWTLDRGLDGYTF. CDR3 nucleotides: TGTGCCTGGACCCTGGACAGGGGACTAGATGGCTACACCTTC. Filled out from reference TRBV30 and TRBJ1-2, the complete variable domain reads SQTIHQWPATLVQPVGSPLSLECTVEGTSNPNLYWYRQAAGRGLQLLFYSVGIGQISSEVPQNLSASRPQDRQFILSSKKLLLSDSGFYLCAWTLDRGLDGYTFGSGTRLTVV.

The V call is TRBV10-3, the J call TRBJ2-1; D gene unclear. The germline V gene has CDR1 ENHRY and CDR2 SYGVKD. The CDR3 totals 14 residues. V was cut by 3 bases and J by 0 bases, with 6 bases left in between. The CDR3 bases are TGTGCCATCAGTGATGTCGGCTCCTACAATGAGCAGTTCTTC. Amino acid sequence: CAISDVGSYNEQFF.

V gene TRBV27 combines with J gene TRBJ2-6; D ambiguous. The CDR3 loop spans 14 amino acids. V lost 6 bases to trimming and J lost 1 base, with 7 bases between them. Germline V gene sequence: CDR1 MNHEY, CDR2 SMNVEV (reference sequence). The CDR3, as DNA: TGTGCCAGCAGCTATCTTTCTGGGGCCAACGTCCTGACTTTC. Protein product: CASSYLSGANVLTF.

This chain uses TRBV29-1 with TRBJ2-1, with D unresolved. Germline assignment: CDR1 SQVTM and CDR2 ANQGSEA. CDR3 size: 11 residues. V was cut by 5 bases and J by 9 bases, with 11 bases left in between. The DNA of the CDR3 is TGCAGCGTTCTGTATAGGAGTGAGCAGTTCTTC. Protein sequence: CSVLYRSEQFF.

The rearrangement uses TRBV4-1 and TRBJ1-5; perhaps TRBD1 as D (6 bases). This CDR3 contains 15 residues. With 2 bases removed from V and 5 bases from J, the gap between germline ends came to 13 bases. Per germline, CDR1 MGHRA and CDR2 YSYEKL. This CDR3 reads CASSQTGQSYQPQHF. DNA for the CDR3: TGCGCCAGCAGCCAAACTGGACAGTCGTATCAGCCCCAGCATTTT.

This clone was counted a single time. The chain employs TRBV28 and TRBJ2-1, with D maybe TRBD2 (6 bases). V was pared by 8 bases and J by 2 bases, with 13 bases between. Germline CDR1 and CDR2: MDHEN and SYDVKM. CDR3 size: 14 residues. The CDR3 nucleotides read TGTGCCAGCCGATCTAGCGAAACCTACAATGAGCAGTTCTTC. This sequence encodes CASRSSETYNEQFF.

This chain connects TRBV19 to TRBJ2-1, with 8 bases matching TRBD2. The J segment lost 3 bases and the V segment lost 6 bases, leaving 7 bases of the junction unmatched. CDR1 is LNHDA and CDR2 is SQIVND in the germline V gene (reference sequence). The CDR3 runs 15 residues. The CDR3 region is CASSQPGLVYNEQFF. The CDR3 nucleotides read TGTGCCAGTAGCCAACCGGGACTAGTCTACAATGAGCAGTTCTTC.

The chain employs TRBV6-5 and TRBJ1-5; possible D gene TRBD1, 6 bases. The CDR3 has 14 amino acids. The ends were cut back, 6 bases at V and 6 bases at J, with 15 bases in the middle. Per the germline V gene, CDR1 is MNHEY and CDR2 is SVGAGI. The CDR3 region is CASSEQGSGQPQHF. CDR3 coding DNA: TGTGCCAGCAGCGAACAGGGAAGCGGTCAGCCCCAGCATTTT.

This clone was seen a single time. The rearrangement links TRBV27 to TRBJ2-5, with 9 bases identical to TRBD2. Germline trimming cut 3 bases from V and 5 bases from J; bases unmatched to any gene: 7. This CDR3 contains 15 residues. CDR1 MNHEY and CDR2 SMNVEV come from the germline V gene (reference sequence). Here the CDR3 reads CASSFSAGGRETQYF. The CDR3 nucleotides read TGTGCCAGCAGTTTCTCTGCGGGGGGGCGTGAGACCCAGTACTTC.

This clone was observed a single time. The V gene is TRBV2, the J gene TRBJ2-7, with TRBD2 as a possible D gene (5 bases). The V and J ends lost 4 bases and 2 bases respectively, with 9 bases between them. This CDR3 contains 13 residues. The V gene's germline CDR1 is SNHLY and CDR2 FYNNEI. The CDR3 DNA is TGTGCCAGCAGTGGGGAGAACACCTACGAGCAGTACTTC. Residues: CASSGENTYEQYF.

This clone was seen a single time. The chain is built from TRBV9 and TRBJ1-1; perhaps TRBD1 as D (6 bases). V was clipped by 4 bases and J by 3 bases, with 16 bases between them. Per germline, CDR1 SGDLS and CDR2 YYNGEE. CDR3 size: 15 residues. The CDR3 reads CASSIRGTSDTEAFF. CDR3 in DNA: TGTGCCAGCAGCATACGTGGGACATCGGACACTGAAGCTTTCTTT. Full variable domain (missing parts from reference TRBV9 and TRBJ1-1): DSGVTQTPKHLITATGQRVTLRCSPRSGDLSVYWYQQSLDQGLQFLIQYYNGEERAKGNILERFSAQQFPDLHSELNLSSLELGDSALYFCASSIRGTSDTEAFFGQGTRLTVV.

The chain links TRBV18 to TRBJ2-7; maybe TRBD2 (5 bases). Trimming stripped 3 bases from V and 5 bases from J, with 8 bases between. The germline gives CDR1 KGHSH, CDR2 LQKENI. The CDR3 runs 12 residues. This CDR3 reads CASSPSRDEQYF. CDR3 bases: TGTGCCAGCTCACCGTCGAGGGACGAGCAGTACTTC.